This note documents a single TCR beta chain sequence. Antigen: not known. The sample comes from a study of blood T cells in healthy people across ages. It was with a sample-barcoded 5' primer and a J-beta primer mix that a second PCR of roughly 6 to 12 cycles was run. TCRdb recomputed calls from the 5' RACE reads with MiXCR, one row per CDR3 protein. Of some 900,000 distinct CDR3 sequences detected, under 50% appear once; the ten largest clones hold about an eighth. V lost 2 bases, J lost 2 bases, and 13 bases lay in between. The CDR3 consists of 15 residues. Study-wide findings and caveats: Unsorted PBMCs ruled out conclusive naive versus antigen-experienced comparison. Researchers report that TCR beta diversity correlated strongly with naive T cell percentage.

The chain employs TRBV12-3 or TRBV12-4 and TRBJ2-7; D may be TRBD2 (7 bases). The TCR sequence derives from a man aged 30-40 years in good health. The source material was blood. CDR3 in DNA: TGTGCCAGCAGTTTAAGGGGGGGGGCTCCCTACGAGCAGTACTTC. Residues: CASSLRGGAPYEQYF.